These 32 T cell receptor beta chains were sequenced from one sample in a study of breast tumors, draining lymph nodes, adjacent tissues. Samples came from axillary lymph nodes draining the breast cancer. TCRdb reprocessed the multiplex PCR reads via MiXCR and lists one record per CDR3 protein. The profile shows approximately 280,000 distinct CDR3 sequences, more than 30% of them singletons. Material for sequencing was axillary lymph node tissue. The source is a female donor with breast cancer. Some clones in this sample may be carry-over from other donors' samples.

Regarding this clonotype: It may be a read error: a sequence one base away is much more abundant. The chain uses TRBV20-1 and TRBJ2-1; 10 bases line up with TRBD2. This CDR3 contains 17 residues. Germline lookup yields CDR1 DFQATT and CDR2 SNEGSKA (reference sequence). The CDR3 DNA follows: TGCAGTGCTAGAGATCAGGAGCGGGAGGGCCTCAACAATGGGCAGTTCTTC. It encodes CSARDQEREGLNNGQFF.

The chain has TRBV30 and TRBJ2-5; D perhaps matches TRBD2 (7 bases). The germline V gene encodes CDR1 GTSNPN and CDR2 SVGIG (reference sequence). The CDR3 contains 13 residues. The ends were cut back, 3 bases at V and 4 bases at J, with 12 bases in the middle. The CDR3 DNA is TGTGCCTGGAGAAAGGGGGGGGTAGAGACCCAGTACTTC. Amino acids: CAWRKGGVETQYF.

This clonotype appeared many times. J is TRBJ2-3 and V is TRBV4-1, with 9 bases matching TRBD2. The ends lost 0 bases at V and 9 bases at J; junction bases unmatched: 4. The CDR3 contains 14 residues. Germline CDR1 MGHRA, CDR2 YSYEKL. The CDR3 region has the DNA TGCGCCAGCAGCCAAGAGGGGAGCGGGAGGACGCAGTATTTT. As protein: CASSQEGSGRTQYF.

This clonotype was detected only a few times. A read error may explain this, as a much larger clone is one base away. The chain has TRBV6-5 and TRBJ1-5; 7 bases align to TRBD1. V dropped 5 bases and J dropped 3; count of bases not matched to a gene: 7. Germline loops: CDR1 MNHEY, CDR2 SVGAGI. The CDR3 runs 15 residues. Here the CDR3 DNA reads TGTGCCAGCAGTCTCCGACAGGGCAACAATCAGCCCCAGCATTTT. Amino acids: CASSLRQGNNQPQHF.

With respect to this clonotype: A much larger clone differs by one base, so this may be a read error. CDR3 region: CASSISLNSPLHF. The CDR3 DNA sequence: TGTGCCAGCAGTATATCTCTTAATTCACCCCTCCACTTT. This rearrangement joins TRBV27 to TRBJ1-6, with D unresolved. Germline V gene sequence: CDR1 MNHEY, CDR2 SMNVEV (reference sequence). The CDR3 is 13 residues long.

This clonotype showed up many times. The V and J genes are TRBV5-1 and TRBJ2-7, with D perhaps TRBD1 (7 bases). The CDR3 totals 15 residues. CDR1 and CDR2 (germline): SGHRS, YFSETQ. V was shortened by 8 bases and J by 6 bases, with 24 bases between the two germline ends. The CDR3 coding sequence is TGCGCCAGTAATTCCGACAGGGCGATGGGAGGCGAGCAGTACTTC. This sequence encodes CASNSDRAMGGEQYF.

Remarks on this clonotype: This sequence may be a read error, since a much larger clone differs from it by one base. The rearrangement links TRBV4-1 to TRBJ2-3; 10 bases align to TRBD2. Germline loops: CDR1 MGHRA, CDR2 YSYEKL. The CDR3 length is 16 residues. The DNA of the CDR3 is TGCGTCAGCAGCCAAGGTAGCGGGAGGACCACAGATACGCAGTATTTT. Protein product: CVSSQGSGRTTDTQYF.

This clonotype is medium-sized in the sample. The chain links TRBV4-3 to TRBJ2-5; 7 bases match TRBD2. J lost 5 bases, V lost 0 bases, and 9 bases had no gene match. Germline V gene sequence: CDR1 LGHNA, CDR2 YSLEER. The CDR3 spans 16 residues. DNA for the CDR3: TGCGCCAGCAGCCAAGACTTAGGGAGGGCCTTTGAGACCCAGTACTTC. This sequence encodes CASSQDLGRAFETQYF.

This clonotype was seen ten or more times. This chain connects TRBV5-6 to TRBJ2-2, with 11 positions matching TRBD1. Germline-derived CDR1 and CDR2 are SGHDT and YYEEEE. This CDR3 has 17 residues. After removal of 4 bases from V and 3 bases from J, the junction contained 8 bases not matched to a gene. The CDR3: CASSHVPGQGDTGELFF. CDR3 in DNA: TGTGCCAGCAGCCACGTCCCGGGACAGGGGGACACCGGGGAGCTGTTTTTT.

This clonotype was counted a few times. This may arise from a read error, as a much more abundant clone is one base away. V and J are TRBV9 and TRBJ1-6; no reliable D call. The CDR3 totals 15 residues. The germline gives CDR1 SGDLS, CDR2 YYNGEE. The CDR3 nucleotides read TGTGCCAGCAGCGAAAACCGGGCCATCAATTCACCCCCCCACTTT. Its translation is CASSENRAINSPPHF.

As to this clonotype: No DNA is shown, since the ends of the CDR3 on it are uncertain; the CDR3 is the one TCRdb lists. The genes are TRBV25-1 and TRBJ2-2; TRBD1, the D gene given by the table, was not confirmed from the DNA. The CDR3 contains 19 residues when both ends are counted. Per germline, CDR1 MGHDK and CDR2 SYGVNS. The CDR3 sequence: CASSDNHPAYEQYFGELFF.

This clonotype was detected a few times. One base away lies a much larger clone, so this may be a sequencing read error. The gene calls are TRBV12-3 or TRBV12-4 and TRBJ2-3; 8 bases fit TRBD1. Trimming took 5 bases from V and 2 from J; bases not matched to a gene: 9. The CDR3 spans 16 residues. CDR3 sequence reads: CASSNQGALPTDTQYF. As DNA, the CDR3 is TGTGCCAGCAGTAACCAGGGGGCATTGCCCACAGATACGCAGTATTTT.

At least ten counts were recorded for this clonotype. The rearrangement joins TRBV7-8 to TRBJ2-6, with D perhaps being TRBD1 or TRBD2 (6 bases each). V was trimmed by 11 bases and J by 0 bases, leaving 29 bases between them. This CDR3 has 20 amino acids. Germline CDR1 reads SGHVS; CDR2 reads FQNEAQ. CDR3: CASERGVGGAKTSGANVLTF. CDR3 DNA: TGTGCCTCAGAGAGGGGGGTTGGAGGGGCCAAAACCTCTGGGGCCAACGTCCTGACTTTC.

CDR3 protein: CASSLDRGSGANVLTF. Written as DNA, the CDR3 is TGTGCCAGCAGCTTAGACAGGGGCTCTGGGGCCAACGTCCTGACTTTC. The J gene is TRBJ2-6, the V gene TRBV11-2; a weak D match, TRBD1 (6 bases). The V end was cut by 0 bases, the J end by 0 bases, with 6 bases between. CDR3 length: 16 residues. Germline-derived CDR1 and CDR2 are SGHAT and FQNNGV.

This clonotype was detected only a few times. The chain recombines TRBV28 with TRBJ2-3; 9 nucleotides match TRBD2. Germline-derived CDR1 and CDR2 are MDHEN and SYDVKM. Germline trimming cut 6 bases from V and 3 bases from J; bases unmatched to any gene: 10. This CDR3 has 16 residues. The DNA of the CDR3 is TGTGCCAGCAGATGGCGGGAGGGCCCGTTGACAGATACGCAGTATTTT. This sequence encodes CASRWREGPLTDTQYF.

This clonotype was detected many times. The chain carries TRBV10-3 and TRBJ2-7, with D tentatively TRBD2 (6 bases). The V end lost 4 bases, the J end lost 4 bases, and 14 bases lay between the germline ends. Per germline, CDR1 ENHRY and CDR2 SYGVKD. The CDR3 length is 14 residues. The chain's CDR3 is CAISGGGRVYEQYF. In DNA form, the CDR3 reads TGTGCCATCAGTGGTGGGGGGAGAGTTTACGAGCAGTACTTC.

Worth noting for this clonotype: A read error is possible here, since a much larger clone lies one base away. J is TRBJ2-7 and V is TRBV19; D is possibly TRBD2 (5 bases). The V gene lost 5 bases and the J gene lost 6 bases, with 14 bases spanning the gap. Germline CDR1 LNHDA, CDR2 SQIVND (reference sequence). This CDR3 region has 13 residues. CDR3 bases: TGTGCCAGTAGTGTATCGGGGTTAACCGAGCAGTACTTC. Amino acids: CASSVSGLTEQYF.

The rearrangement links TRBV9 to TRBJ2-1, with a tentative D call TRBD2 (5 bases). The germline gives CDR1 SGDLS, CDR2 YYNGEE. Trimming left V 5 bases short and J 7 bases short, with 16 bases between. The CDR3 spans 14 residues. The CDR3 spells CASRSGNSCNEQFF. The CDR3 DNA sequence: TGTGCCAGCAGGTCCGGGAACTCCTGTAATGAGCAGTTCTTC.

Regarding this clonotype: The junction and the germline gene differ at one end; a read error may be behind it. J is TRBJ1-1 and V is TRBV25-1; the D is unclear. CDR1 and CDR2 (germline): MGHDK, SYGVNS. The CDR3 length is 16 residues. The CDR3 nucleotides read TGTGCCAACAGTGATTCTCGCTTCGCCATGAACACTGAAGCTTTCTTT. Encoded protein: CANSDSRFAMNTEAFF.

This clonotype was seen at least ten times. V and J are TRBV19 and TRBJ2-2; D is uncertain. The germline CDR1 and CDR2 sequences are LNHDA and SQIVND (reference sequence). V dropped 3 bases and J dropped 6 bases, with 14 bases sitting between them. CDR3 length: 15 amino acids. Here the CDR3 DNA reads TGTGCCAGTAGTATCTCGCAGATTCTTTCCGGGGAGCTGTTTTTT. Translating gives CASSISQILSGELFF. Complete variable domain (other parts from reference TRBV19 and TRBJ2-2): DGGITQSPKYLFRKEGQNVTLSCEQNLNHDAMYWYRQDPGQGLRLIYYSQIVNDFQKGDIAEGYSVSREKKESFPLTVTSAQKNPTAFYLCASSISQILSGELFFGEGSRLTVL.

This clonotype was seen at least ten times. The J gene is TRBJ2-7, the V gene TRBV9; 7 positions agree with TRBD1. The CDR3 covers 16 residues. In germline, CDR1 is SGDLS, CDR2 YYNGEE. The J segment lost 4 bases and the V segment lost 0 bases, leaving 10 bases of the junction unmatched. CDR3 residues: CASSVEARGPLYEQYF. The CDR3 DNA is TGTGCCAGCAGCGTAGAGGCGAGGGGGCCCTTATACGAGCAGTACTTC. The full variable domain, with the rest looked up from reference TRBV9 and TRBJ2-7, is DSGVTQTPKHLITATGQRVTLRCSPRSGDLSVYWYQQSLDQGLQFLIQYYNGEERAKGNILERFSAQQFPDLHSELNLSSLELGDSALYFCASSVEARGPLYEQYFGPGTRLTVT.

V and J are TRBV25-1 and TRBJ2-7, with TRBD1 as a possible D gene (6 bases). The CDR3 consists of 15 residues. Germline values: CDR1 MGHDK, CDR2 SYGVNS. The ends were cut back, 3 bases at V and 1 base at J, with 13 bases in the middle. CDR3 coding DNA: TGTGCCAGCAGTGAGACCCTAGGGGGATCCTACGAGCAGTACTTC. It codes for CASSETLGGSYEQYF.

Concerning this clonotype itself: One end of the junction is discordant with germline, which a read error may explain. The chain has TRBV7-6 and TRBJ1-5; D is possibly TRBD1 (5 bases). Germline loops: CDR1 SGHVS, CDR2 FNYEAQ. The CDR3 extends over 14 amino acids. The CDR3 region has the DNA TGTACCAGCAGCCCGGGACTCAGGACTTGGACCCAGCGTTTT. It encodes CTSSPGLRTWTQRF.

Comment on this clonotype: A much larger clone is a single base away; this may be a read error. The conserved phenylalanine or tryptophan is not found at the CDR3 terminus, so this likely reflects a read error. This sequence joins TRBV9 and TRBJ2-1, with D perhaps TRBD1 or TRBD2 (5 bases each). This CDR3 has 13 residues. The germline gives CDR1 SGDLS, CDR2 YYNGEE. V gave up 7 bases and J gave up 0 bases, with 8 bases separating them. DNA of the CDR3: TGTGCCAGCGGGGCGGGCTCCTACAATGAGCAGTTCTCC. This sequence encodes CASGAGSYNEQFS.

The V gene is TRBV15, the J gene TRBJ1-5; 8 nucleotides match TRBD1. Germline V gene sequence: CDR1 LNHNV, CDR2 YYDKDF (reference sequence). This CDR3 has 14 residues. V lost 7 bases and J lost 4; bases outside the gene matches: 6. The chain's CDR3 is CATTRDRTNQPQHF. The CDR3, as DNA: TGTGCCACCACAAGGGACAGGACTAATCAGCCCCAGCATTTT.

This clonotype was seen repeatedly, ten times or more. The chain has TRBV20-1 and TRBJ2-1, with 7 bases identical to TRBD1. The CDR3 sequence is 14 residues long. Germline V gene data show CDR1 as DFQATT and CDR2 as SNEGSKA (reference sequence). The CDR3 region has the DNA TGCAGCGCGAAAGGGGGACAGAGTTACAATGAGCAGTTCTTC. This gives the protein CSAKGGQSYNEQFF.

In its sample, this clonotype was seen many times. This chain joins TRBV15 and TRBJ1-6; D possibly corresponds to TRBD1 (5 bases). The V and J ends lost 3 bases and 9 bases respectively, with 15 bases between them. Germline V lookup: CDR1 LNHNV, CDR2 YYDKDF (reference sequence). The CDR3 consists of 15 residues. The CDR3 DNA is TGTGCCACCAGCAGGGGGGGGGGGTCTACTTCACCCCTCCACTTT. Translating it yields CATSRGGGSTSPLHF.

The rearrangement uses TRBV18 and TRBJ2-2, with a possible D match to TRBD2 (5 bases). This CDR3 comprises 21 residues. Trimming removed 2 bases from V and 5 bases from J, with 30 bases in between. CDR1 and CDR2 (germline): KGHSH, LQKENI. CDR3: CASSPMRAATRVAGQTGELFF. DNA for the CDR3: TGTGCCAGCTCACCAATGCGTGCCGCCACTAGGGTTGCAGGCCAAACCGGGGAGCTGTTTTTT.

In its sample, this clonotype was seen many times. For the CDR3, the DNA is TGTGCCACCAGCAGAGGACTAGCGGGAGTCGAGCAGTACTTC. It is translated as CATSRGLAGVEQYF. This chain links TRBV15 with TRBJ2-7, with 12 bases that match TRBD2. The CDR3 consists of 14 residues. Trimming removed 1 base from V and 6 bases from J; junction bases left unmatched: 1. Germline lookup yields CDR1 LNHNV and CDR2 YYDKDF (reference sequence).

In its sample, this clonotype was seen many times. The V and J genes are TRBV15 and TRBJ2-4; no clear D gene. Germline loops: CDR1 LNHNV, CDR2 YYDKDF (reference sequence). V was trimmed by 5 bases and J by 0 bases, leaving 8 bases between them. The CDR3 length is 14 residues. The CDR3 sequence: CATSSQVAKNIQYF. The DNA of the CDR3 is TGTGCCACCAGCTCTCAGGTAGCCAAAAACATTCAGTACTTC.

This clonotype has at least ten counts. This sequence joins TRBV29-1 and TRBJ1-2; the match to TRBD1 covers 9 bases. The CDR3 is 15 amino acids. Trimming at V came to 6 bases and at J to 8 bases, leaving 16 bases not matched to a gene. Germline CDR1 reads SQVTM; CDR2 reads ANQGSEA. The CDR3 is CSVSRDRDWSGGYTF. The CDR3 nucleotides are TGCAGCGTGTCCCGGGACAGGGATTGGAGCGGAGGCTACACCTTC.

This clonotype was recorded at least ten times. This chain links TRBV12-5 with TRBJ2-3; D is uncertain. Trimming removed 0 bases at V and 5 bases at J, with 3 bases between. This CDR3 has 12 amino acids. Germline CDR1 reads LGHNT; CDR2 reads FRNRAP. This CDR3 reads CASGLVVDTQYF. The CDR3 region has the DNA TGTGCTAGTGGTTTGGTAGTAGATACGCAGTATTTT.